This T cell receptor (beta chain) was found in a study of chemoradiotherapy in HPV16-positive cancers. Repertoires were sampled repeatedly during chemoradiotherapy. The germline V gene encodes CDR1 SGHTA and CDR2 FQGNSA. Trimming left V 5 bases short and J 1 base short, with 15 bases between. The CDR3 length is 16 residues. Points on this clone: Its antigen is unidentified.

The study, taken as a whole, reports: In HPV16-positive patients, HPV-responsive T-cell expansion tracked better recurrence-free survival. Functional assays defining HPV-specific T cells used only two HPV16-positive patients.

Produced via immunoSEQ multiplex PCR; TCRdb's table is partial and in-frame only. The repertoire holds roughly 8,300 clones, with roughly nine tenths as singletons. The source is a human donor with HPV-associated anogenital cancer. The starting material was blood, obtained from a patient who underwent chemoradiotherapy. The chain employs TRBV7-2 and TRBJ2-1, with D uncertain. Here the CDR3 DNA reads TGTGCCAGCAGCCCAGCCCCTGTGGGGTCCTACAATGAGCAGTTCTTC. It encodes CASSPAPVGSYNEQFF.